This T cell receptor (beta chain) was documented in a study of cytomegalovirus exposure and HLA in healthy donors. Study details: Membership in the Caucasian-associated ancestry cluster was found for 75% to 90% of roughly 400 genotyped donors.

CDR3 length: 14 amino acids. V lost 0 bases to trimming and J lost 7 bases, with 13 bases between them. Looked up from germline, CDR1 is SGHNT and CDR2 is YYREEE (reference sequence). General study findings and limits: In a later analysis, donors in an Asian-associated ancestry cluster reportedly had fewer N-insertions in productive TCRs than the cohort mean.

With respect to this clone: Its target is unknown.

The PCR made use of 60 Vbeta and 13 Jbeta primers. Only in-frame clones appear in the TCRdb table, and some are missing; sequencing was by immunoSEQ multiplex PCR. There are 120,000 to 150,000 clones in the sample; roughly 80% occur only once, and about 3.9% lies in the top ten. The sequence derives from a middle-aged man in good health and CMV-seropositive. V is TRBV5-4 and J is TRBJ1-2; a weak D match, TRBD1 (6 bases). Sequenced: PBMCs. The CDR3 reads CASSLEGRGAGYTF. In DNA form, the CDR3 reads TGTGCCAGCAGCTTGGAGGGCAGGGGCGCTGGCTACACCTTC.